The rows below give T cell receptor beta chains drawn from one sample of a study of cytomegalovirus exposure and HLA in healthy donors. Profiling relied on immunoSEQ multiplex PCR, and the TCRdb table lists in-frame clones only, not all of them. The sample data list under 200,000 clones. Sequencing was carried out using PBMCs. The receptors originated from a man younger than 40 in good health and CMV-seronegative. Each CDR3 is given with its conserved first and last residue.

v_gene	j_gene	CDR3aa
TRBV28	TRBJ2-7	CASHRGPSYEQYF
TRBV6-1	TRBJ2-7	CASSEAEGTRIREYF
TRBV27	TRBJ1-2	CASSLSAGPYGYTF
TRBV6-5	TRBJ1-6	CASSYAQGADSPLHF
TRBV27	TRBJ2-5	CASSFAGGETQYF
TRBV25-1	TRBJ1-2	CASSERGASGFGGYTF
TRBV19	TRBJ2-7	CASSQSGRPPHEQYF
TRBV30	TRBJ1-5	CAWGGMNSNQPQHF
TRBV12-5	TRBJ1-3	CASGWGGSGNTIYF
TRBV7-9	TRBJ2-2	CASRPREGTGELFF
TRBV27	TRBJ2-2	CASSLLSPGELFF
TRBV2	TRBJ1-2	CASIGQVYGYTF
TRBV7-9	TRBJ1-2	CASSLGGRVDYGYTF
TRBV11-3	TRBJ2-3	CASSPGLAGGTDTQYF
TRBV10-1	TRBJ1-1	CASSQGTGNTEAFF
TRBV9	TRBJ2-5	CASSVMTSGGETQYF
TRBV5-1	TRBJ2-3	CASLLGRDSGTDTQYF
TRBV5-1	TRBJ1-5	CASSPGQGNQPQHF
TRBV28	TRBJ1-2	CASSLPGNYGYTF
TRBV2	TRBJ1-1	CASASQAGFTEAFF
TRBV9	TRBJ2-3	CASSAEREMTGDTQYF
TRBV6-1	TRBJ2-7	CASSDPGTTYEQYF
TRBV7-9	.	CASSLVKEYEQYF
TRBV5-1	TRBJ1-4	CASSSTGENEKLFF
TRBV5-1	TRBJ2-3	CASSLATSGGTDTQYF
TRBV5-6	TRBJ2-7	CASSLEQGYEQYF
TRBV4-1	TRBJ2-7	CASSQDNSGSYEQYF
TRBV30	TRBJ2-7	CAWRTGASRQYF
TRBV5-6	TRBJ2-7	CASSFRGADEQYF
TRBV4-1	TRBJ2-3	CASSQGRDRGQIPQYF
TRBV27	TRBJ1-1	CASSFGQRTEAFF
TRBV5-1	TRBJ2-2	CASLGGVTNTGELFF
TRBV7-9	TRBJ1-5	CATEPTQGQPQHF
TRBV19	TRBJ2-3	CASSIGLAGSDTQYF
TRBV11-2	TRBJ2-7	CAAEGQNYEQYF
TRBV18	TRBJ2-3	CASSGQEGDLTDTQYF
TRBV6-1	TRBJ2-7	CASSGGSGVNEQYF
TRBV5-8	TRBJ2-2	CASTRGTGRSGELFF
TRBV30	TRBJ1-5	CAWGRTGGGQPQHF
TRBV9	TRBJ2-7	CASSVSGTSLTYEQYF
TRBV11-3	TRBJ2-5	CASSFGGAGRETQYF
TRBV28	TRBJ1-4	CASSTTGTAPSEKLFF
TRBV27	TRBJ2-1	CASSSFLAGGPGNEQFF
TRBV2	TRBJ1-2	CASSEVSNYGYTF